This record covers a single T cell receptor (beta chain). This may stem from a read error, because a much larger clone lies one nucleotide away. Described treatment: oral pan-JAK inhibitor, 5-10 mg twice daily. Reverse transcribed after extraction, RNA yielded cDNA as the sequencing template. Measured with immunoSEQ multiplex PCR; TCRdb has only the in-frame clones, and not every one. The profile covers more than 200,000 clones, with less than 45% appearing a single time and roughly 2.6% taken by the ten largest. This specimen comes from a study of CD8+ T cells in alopecia areata. This CDR3 comprises 11 residues. Trimming stripped 4 bases from V and 2 bases from J, with 3 bases between. Germline values: CDR1 MNHEY, CDR2 SMNVEV (reference sequence).

Sequenced material: CD4+ T cells sorted from blood, taken at roughly week 36, from a patient treated with tofacitinib. The clonotype was recovered from a human donor with alopecia areata. V usage is TRBV27 and J usage is TRBJ2-7; D is unresolved. The CDR3 DNA follows: TGTGCCAGCAGTTCCACCTACGAGCAGTACTTC. Amino acid sequence: CASSSTYEQYF.